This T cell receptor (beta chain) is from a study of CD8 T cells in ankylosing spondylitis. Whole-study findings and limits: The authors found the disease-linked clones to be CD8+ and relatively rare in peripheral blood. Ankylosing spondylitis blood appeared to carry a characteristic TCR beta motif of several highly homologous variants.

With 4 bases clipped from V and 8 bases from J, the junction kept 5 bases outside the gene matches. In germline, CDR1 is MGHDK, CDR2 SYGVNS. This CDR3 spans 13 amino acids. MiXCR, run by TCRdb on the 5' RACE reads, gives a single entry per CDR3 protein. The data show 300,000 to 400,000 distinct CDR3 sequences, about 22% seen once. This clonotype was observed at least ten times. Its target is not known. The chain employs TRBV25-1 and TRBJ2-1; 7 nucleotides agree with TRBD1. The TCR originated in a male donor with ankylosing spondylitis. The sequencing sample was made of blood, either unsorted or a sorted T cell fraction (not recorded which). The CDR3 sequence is CASSVQGIDEQFF. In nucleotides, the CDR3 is TGTGCCAGCAGTGTACAGGGGATAGATGAGCAGTTCTTC.